One T cell receptor beta chain is described in this entry. The antigen is unknown. V lost 6 bases and J 7 bases, leaving 27 bases between the germline ends. Germline CDR1 is SNHLY and CDR2 is FYNNEI. The CDR3 extends over 18 amino acids. This specimen belongs to a study of CD8 T cells in ankylosing spondylitis. Study-wide findings and caveats: Significantly higher representation of disease-linked clones was reported for matched ankylosing spondylitis synovial fluid. Characteristic, it appeared, of ankylosing spondylitis blood was a TCR beta motif of eight or nine highly homologous variants.

Quantitative barcoded 5'-RACE was used to prepare TCR beta libraries. TCRdb re-analysed the 5' RACE reads in MiXCR, keeping a single row per CDR3 protein. The repertoire includes roughly 470,000 distinct CDR3 sequences, around 26% of them detected once, and 0.89% sits in the top ten. This sequence joins TRBV2 and TRBJ2-2; D possibly corresponds to TRBD1 (6 bases). The sequence was collected from a male donor with ankylosing spondylitis. Sequences were obtained from blood, either unsorted or a sorted T cell fraction (not recorded which). DNA for the CDR3: TGTGCCAGCAGCCGACCCCGGGACACGGCCCAATCCAGCGGGGAGCTGTTTTTT. Protein product: CASSRPRDTAQSSGELFF.